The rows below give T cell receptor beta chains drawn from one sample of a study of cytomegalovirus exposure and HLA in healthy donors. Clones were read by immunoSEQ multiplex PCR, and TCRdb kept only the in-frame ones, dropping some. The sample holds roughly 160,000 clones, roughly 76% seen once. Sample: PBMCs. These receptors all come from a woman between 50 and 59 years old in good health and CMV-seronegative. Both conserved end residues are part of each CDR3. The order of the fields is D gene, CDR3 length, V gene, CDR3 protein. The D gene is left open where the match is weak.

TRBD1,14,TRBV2,CASTGGTGRETQYF
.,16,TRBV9,CASSVLAEGGGSEQYF
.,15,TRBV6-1,CASSEQHRSPYGYTF
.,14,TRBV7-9,CASSPRQAYNEQFF
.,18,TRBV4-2,CASSQAPLAVADNSPLHF
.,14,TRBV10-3,CAIRDTGTSSGYTF
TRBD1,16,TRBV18,CASSPSGTGKQETQYF
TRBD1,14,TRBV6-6,CAIFGQANTGELFF
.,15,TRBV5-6,CASSLGQSNTGELFF
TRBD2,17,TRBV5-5,CASSLSASGAGTDTQYF
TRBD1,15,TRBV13,CASSISQTGVEKLFF
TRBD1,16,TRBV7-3,CASSPTGGTSGNTIYF
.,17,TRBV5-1,CASSLALRGGLVTEAFF
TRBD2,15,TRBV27,CASSRGGTGANVLTF
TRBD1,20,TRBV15,CATSSGPAGGRLRTNEKLFF
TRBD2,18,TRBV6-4,CASSALAGGARSTDTQYF
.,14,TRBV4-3,CASSQVGSGYGYTF
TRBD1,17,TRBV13,CASSLGGQGTTNEKLFF
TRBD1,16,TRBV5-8,CASSLSRDRGNYGYTF
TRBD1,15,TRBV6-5,CASSLTGEGPYGYTF
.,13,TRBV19,CASSRREAYEQYF
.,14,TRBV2,CASLFGQDTGELFF
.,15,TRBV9,CASSVEGGAAYEQFF
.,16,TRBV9,CASSVTEGRTNEKLFF
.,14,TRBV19,CASSILDLNTEAFF
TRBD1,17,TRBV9,CASSVGPGQGKNTEAFF
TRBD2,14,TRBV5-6,CASSRGGKQETQYF
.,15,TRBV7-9,CASSSTGPSSYEQYF
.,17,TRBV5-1,CASSLGSQGAADSPLHF
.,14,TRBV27,CASSFLQGGQPQHF
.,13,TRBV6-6,CASVGGSNYGYTF
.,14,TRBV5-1,CASSSTGKAGELFF
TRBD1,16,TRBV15,CATSLGQGRTNTEAFF
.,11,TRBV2,CASSAEGRAFF
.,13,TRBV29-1,CSVGWGVMETQYF
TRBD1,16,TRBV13,CASSLDRDLSYTEAFF
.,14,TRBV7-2,CASSLVASTDTQYF
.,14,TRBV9,CASSVEQSQETQYF
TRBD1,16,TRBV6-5,CASSYSSGQAGHEQYF
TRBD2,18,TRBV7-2,CASSLGWLAGGGVDEQFF
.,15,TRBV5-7,CASSGGGVGNQPQHF
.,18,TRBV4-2,CASSQESPGPTQGSEAFF